Presented here are 27 T cell receptor beta chains from one specimen sequenced in a study of molecular identifiers for immune sequencing clone quantification. TCRdb redid the calling of the PCR reads with MiXCR, one entry per CDR3 protein. The top ten hold about 0.73% of the sample, which has approximately 630,000 distinct CDR3 sequences, 25% seen once. Sequenced sample: naive CD8+ T cells from blood, with Jurkat cell RNA spiked in. Sample subset: FACS-sorted CD8+CD4-CCR7+CD45RA+ naive T cells. The receptors come from a human donor in good health. Some libraries in this study had Jurkat cell RNA spiked in.

For this clonotype: A much larger clone is a single base away; this may be a read error. The chain employs TRBV5-3 and TRBJ2-7; D gene uncertain. TRBV5-3 is sorted into the ORF group, with uncertain function. The germline V and J ends were trimmed by 8 bases and 0 bases, with 15 bases remaining between them. This CDR3 comprises 14 residues. The CDR3 region has the DNA TGTGCCAGCAGCCTGGGTTATGACTCCTACGAGCAGTACTTC. Amino acids: CASSLGYDSYEQYF.

Regarding this clonotype: Compared with germline, one end of the junction differs, possibly owing to a read error. V is TRBV5-3 and J is TRBJ1-1, with no clear D. TRBV5-3 is an ORF, and what it does is uncertain. The CDR3 sequence is 16 residues long. Here the CDR3 reads CASSLDDAPLNIEAFF. CDR3 nucleotides: TGTGCCAGCAGCTTGGATGACGCTCCCCTTAACATTGAAGCTTTCTTT.

Note on this clonotype: Since a much larger clone is just one base distant, this may be a read error. The V call is TRBV24-1, the J call TRBJ2-2, with D unclear. Germline V gene sequence: CDR1 KGHDR, CDR2 SFDVKD. V was pared by 3 bases and J by 1 base, with 11 bases between. This CDR3 has 16 amino acids. The CDR3 region has the DNA TGTGCCACCAGTGATCCTAATTACAGGAACACCGGGGAGCTGTTTTTT. Translated, it gives CATSDPNYRNTGELFF.

V and J are TRBV19 and TRBJ1-1, with TRBD1 identical over 9 bases. The CDR3 covers 15 residues. The V and J ends lost 3 bases and 2 bases, in that order; junction bases with no gene match: 4. The germline V gene encodes CDR1 LNHDA and CDR2 SQIVND (reference sequence). As DNA, the CDR3 is TGTGCCAGTAGTATTGGACAGGGGATAAACACTGAAGCTTTCTTT. As protein: CASSIGQGINTEAFF.

The J gene is TRBJ2-2, the V gene TRBV2; D not certain. With 11 bases removed from V and 7 bases from J, the gap between germline ends came to 11 bases. Germline values: CDR1 SNHLY, CDR2 FYNNEI. This CDR3 has 11 residues. This chain's CDR3 is CACEKGGELFF. For the CDR3, the DNA is TGTGCCTGCGAAAAGGGCGGGGAGCTGTTTTTT.

The gene calls are TRBV6-2 or TRBV6-3 and TRBJ2-7; no firm D call. This CDR3 is 14 amino acids long. CDR1 MNHEY and CDR2 SVGEGT come from the germline V gene. V lost 5 bases and J lost 3, with 14 bases in between. CDR3 loop: CASSTRKGRYEQYF. The DNA of the CDR3 is TGTGCCAGCAGTACCCGGAAGGGCCGCTACGAGCAGTACTTC.

A single count supports this clonotype. A much larger clone differs from this one at a single base, so this may be a read error. The chain joins TRBV14 to TRBJ1-6; 8 bases map to TRBD1. Unmatched junction bases numbered 7, after V lost 1 base and J lost 11 bases. The CDR3 loop spans 15 amino acids. Germline lookup yields CDR1 SGHDN and CDR2 FVKESK. CDR3 amino acids: CASSQAQGAGAPLHF. The CDR3 DNA sequence: TGTGCCAGCAGCCAAGCGCAGGGGGCTGGAGCACCCCTCCACTTT. Based on the CDR3 plus reference TRBV14 and TRBJ1-6, the full variable domain is EAGVTQFPSHSVIEKGQTVTLRCDPISGHDNLYWYRRVMGKEIKFLLHFVKESKQDESGMPNNRFLAERTGGTYSTLKVQPAELEDSGVYFCASSQAQGAGAPLHFGNGTRLTVT.

This clonotype was seen at least ten times. The J gene is TRBJ2-7, the V gene TRBV27; possible D gene TRBD1, 6 bases. Germline V CDR1 and CDR2: MNHEY, SMNVEV (reference sequence). The germline V and J ends were trimmed by 2 bases and 7 bases, with 15 bases remaining between them. The CDR3 runs 14 residues. Here the CDR3 reads CASSLRQVQVEQYF. The CDR3 coding sequence is TGTGCCAGCAGTTTAAGACAGGTCCAGGTGGAGCAGTACTTC.

The chain employs TRBV19 and TRBJ2-1; a possible D gene is TRBD1 (6 bases). V was cut by 7 bases and J by 3 bases, with 13 bases left in between. The CDR3 totals 14 residues. CDR1 and CDR2 from the germline V gene are LNHDA and SQIVND (reference sequence). CDR3 sequence (DNA): TGTGCCAGTAATCCGGGACACCTCTACAATGAGCAGTTCTTC. It codes for CASNPGHLYNEQFF. Combining the CDR3 with reference TRBV19 and TRBJ2-1 gives the whole variable domain DGGITQSPKYLFRKEGQNVTLSCEQNLNHDAMYWYRQDPGQGLRLIYYSQIVNDFQKGDIAEGYSVSREKKESFPLTVTSAQKNPTAFYLCASNPGHLYNEQFFGPGTRLTVL.

At least ten counts were recorded for this clonotype. This chain uses TRBV14 with TRBJ2-7, with D perhaps TRBD1 (7 bases). V lost 3 bases and J lost 4, with 16 bases in between. Germline lookup yields CDR1 SGHDN and CDR2 FVKESK. This CDR3 spans 15 amino acids. The CDR3 DNA reads as TGTGCCAGCAGCCAGCGGGACAGCGCCTATTACGAGCAGTACTTC. As protein: CASSQRDSAYYEQYF.

This clonotype occurred a few times. This chain connects TRBV27 to TRBJ2-4; TRBD2 matches 10 bases. V lost 7 bases, J lost 5 bases, and 11 bases stayed unmatched. The CDR3 runs to 16 residues. In germline, CDR1 is MNHEY, CDR2 SMNVEV (reference sequence). DNA for the CDR3: TGTGCCAGCACCCCCCTCCGAGGACTAGCGGAAAACATTCAGTACTTC. Translation: CASTPLRGLAENIQYF.

This clonotype was seen ten or more times. This chain links TRBV9 with TRBJ2-3, with D perhaps matching TRBD2 (6 bases). CDR1 SGDLS and CDR2 YYNGEE come from the germline V gene. Trimming shortened V by 2 bases and J by 2 bases, and 9 bases separated the two germline ends. The CDR3 loop spans 14 amino acids. CDR3 bases: TGTGCCAGCAGCGTCTCGGGACTCACAGATACGCAGTATTTT. Its translation is CASSVSGLTDTQYF.

The chain links TRBV11-2 to TRBJ2-7; D remains ambiguous. The CDR3 extends over 15 amino acids. In germline, CDR1 is SGHAT, CDR2 FQNNGV. V lost 0 bases to trimming and J lost 2 bases, with 11 bases between them. CDR3 amino acids: CASSLDLGRPYEQYF. The CDR3 coding sequence is TGTGCCAGCAGCTTAGACTTAGGTAGACCCTACGAGCAGTACTTC.

The genes are TRBV7-6 and TRBJ2-1, with 9 bases that match TRBD2. V was clipped by 1 base and J by 7 bases; unmatched bases: 5. Germline lookup yields CDR1 SGHVS and CDR2 FNYEAQ. The CDR3 loop spans 15 amino acids. CDR3 amino acids: CASSLGLAGTNEQFF. In DNA, the CDR3 is TGTGCCAGCAGCTTAGGTCTAGCGGGGACAAATGAGCAGTTCTTC.

The chain joins TRBV28 to TRBJ2-1; a possible D gene is TRBD1 (6 bases). This CDR3 contains 16 residues. Trimming took 3 bases from V and 0 from J, leaving 12 bases between them. Germline lookup yields CDR1 MDHEN and CDR2 SYDVKM. Here the CDR3 reads CASSFLQDSSYNEQFF. CDR3 DNA sequence: TGTGCCAGCAGTTTTCTTCAGGACAGCTCCTACAATGAGCAGTTCTTC.

Many counts were recorded for this clonotype. This chain's CDR3 is CASSRTTEGETQYF. CDR3 DNA sequence: TGTGCCAGCAGCCGAACTACCGAGGGCGAGACCCAGTACTTC. The gene calls are TRBV7-9 and TRBJ2-5; the D gene is possibly TRBD2 (5 bases). Deletions cut 5 bases from V and 5 bases from J, with 15 bases between. CDR3 length: 14 residues. Per germline, CDR1 SEHNR and CDR2 FQNEAQ (reference sequence).

In its sample, this clonotype was seen many times. The chain employs TRBV7-6 and TRBJ2-3, with TRBD2 matching 12 bases. CDR3 length: 16 residues. The germline gives CDR1 SGHVS, CDR2 FNYEAQ. V lost 2 bases, J lost 6 bases, and 6 bases stayed unmatched. This CDR3 reads CASSLMTSGGADTQYF. The CDR3, as DNA: TGTGCCAGCAGCTTAATGACTAGCGGGGGCGCGGATACGCAGTATTTT.

The V gene is TRBV5-8, the J gene TRBJ1-1, with D possibly matching TRBD1 (5 bases). The CDR3 spans 15 residues. Germline V CDR1 and CDR2: SGHTS, YDEGEE. The ends were cut back, 0 bases at V and 5 bases at J, with 14 bases in the middle. The CDR3 region is CASSLVQVLKTEAFF. DNA of the CDR3: TGTGCCAGCAGCTTGGTACAGGTCTTAAAGACTGAAGCTTTCTTT.

At least ten counts were recorded for this clonotype. The V and J genes are TRBV4-1 and TRBJ1-2; 11 bases align to TRBD1. V shed 1 base and J 6 bases; nucleotides not matched to a gene: 10. Germline V gene data show CDR1 as MGHRA and CDR2 as YSYEKL. This CDR3 region has 17 residues. CDR3: CASSQADGQGAINGYTF. CDR3 nucleotide sequence: TGCGCCAGCAGCCAAGCCGACGGACAGGGGGCGATTAATGGCTACACCTTC.

There are a few counts of this clonotype. The gene calls are TRBV30 and TRBJ2-7; maybe TRBD1 (5 bases). The CDR3 sequence is 13 residues long. Germline lookup yields CDR1 GTSNPN and CDR2 SVGIG (reference sequence). Trimming left V 2 bases short and J 5 bases short, with 13 bases between. CDR3 residues: CAWSTGPGNEQYF. The DNA for the CDR3 is TGTGCCTGGAGTACAGGACCGGGCAACGAGCAGTACTTC.

As to this clonotype: This may be a read error: a much more frequent sequence differs by one nucleotide. The chain recombines TRBV20-1 with TRBJ2-7; the D is unclear. The germline V gene has CDR1 DFQATT and CDR2 SNEGSKA (reference sequence). The CDR3 runs 13 residues. The CDR3 nucleotides read TGCAGTGCTAGACACATAGCATCCTACGAGCTGTACTTC. It encodes CSARHIASYELYF.

Comment on this clonotype: Here the CDR3 omits its conserved ending phenylalanine or tryptophan, so a read error is the likely source. This chain joins TRBV12-3 or TRBV12-4 and TRBJ2-7; 7 bases fit TRBD1. The ends lost 11 bases at V and 3 bases at J; junction bases unmatched: 10. The CDR3 totals 13 residues. The DNA of the CDR3 is TGTGCCGGCGGCTGGGGACAGCGCTACGAGCAGTACATC. Protein sequence: CAGGWGQRYEQYI.

This clonotype was detected many times. The rearrangement links TRBV3-1 to TRBJ2-7; D might be TRBD1 or TRBD2, each matching 5 bases. The CDR3 is 16 residues long. Germline CDR1 reads LGHDT; CDR2 reads YNNKEL (reference sequence). V shed 3 bases and J shed 1 base, with 16 bases lying between them. CDR3 bases: TGTGCCAGCAGCCAGTACCGGGACCCAAGATCCTACGAGCAGTACTTC. It yields the protein CASSQYRDPRSYEQYF.

This clonotype was seen only a few times. The J gene is TRBJ2-3, the V gene TRBV29-1; the match to TRBD2 covers 9 bases. The junction had 11 bases not matched to a gene; V was cut back by 2 bases and J by 2 bases. Germline CDR1 and CDR2: SQVTM and ANQGSEA. This CDR3 has 17 amino acids. DNA for the CDR3: TGCAGCGTTGAAAACTGGGCTAGCGGGGTGAACACAGATACGCAGTATTTT. This codes for CSVENWASGVNTDTQYF.

This clonotype was detected only a few times. The chain uses TRBV9 and TRBJ2-5, with a tentative D call TRBD1 (6 bases). Germline-derived CDR1 and CDR2 are SGDLS and YYNGEE. V gave up 2 bases and J gave up 0 bases, with 11 bases separating them. This CDR3 is 15 amino acids long. In DNA form, the CDR3 reads TGTGCCAGCAGCGTTGGGACACTGTACCAAGAGACCCAGTACTTC. Translating gives CASSVGTLYQETQYF.

This clonotype was detected many times. V is TRBV6-1 and J is TRBJ2-7; D uncertain. V lost 1 base, J lost 3 bases, and 7 bases lay in between. Germline CDR1 is MNHNS and CDR2 is SASEGT. This CDR3 region has 13 residues. CDR3 coding DNA: TGTGCCAGCAGTGAAGGGCCCCTCTACGAGCAGTACTTC. It yields the protein CASSEGPLYEQYF.

This clonotype was seen a handful of times. The V gene is TRBV12-3 or TRBV12-4, the J gene TRBJ2-1, with 9 bases identical to TRBD1. V lost 3 bases to trimming and J lost 4 bases; unmatched junction nucleotides: 10. This CDR3 is built from 17 residues. CDR3 DNA: TGTGCCAGCAGTTTTGTAGGGGCAGACAGGGGGTACAATGAGCAGTTCTTC. Translating it yields CASSFVGADRGYNEQFF.